The clone carrying this T cell receptor beta chain was seen a handful of times. The antigen is not known. This specimen comes from a study of CD8+CD57+ T cells in acquired aplastic anemia. Across the whole study: DNA from sorted CD4+ and CD8+ cells averaged approximately 3.5 ug. The average read count for CD4+ cells in healthy donors was around 9.9 million. Study results and limitations: Any difference that existed in CD8+ Simpson's diversity between patients and controls was not significant.

Genomic DNA served as template for TCR beta VDJ and CDR3 profiling. TCRdb fed the reads into MiXCR, producing one record per CDR3 protein. This sample has approximately 170,000 distinct CDR3 sequences, with about 60% found just once. What was sequenced was sorted CD4+, CD8+, or CD8+CD57+ T cells (not recorded which) from PBMCs. This receptor was taken from a human donor in good health.

CDR3 residues: CASHREGASYEQYF. The CDR3 DNA follows: TGTGCCAGCCATAGGGAGGGGGCGAGTTACGAGCAGTACTTC. The rearrangement joins TRBV7-2 to TRBJ2-7; D might be TRBD1 or TRBD2, each matching 7 bases. The germline V gene encodes CDR1 SGHTA and CDR2 FQGNSA. V gave up 8 bases and J gave up 4 bases, with 18 bases separating them. The CDR3 covers 14 residues.